One and the same sample provided the 27 T cell receptor beta chains below, sequenced in a study of T cells in women clearing cervical HPV infection. Generated by immunoSEQ multiplex PCR, the TCRdb table keeps only in-frame clones and is missing some. Its table lists 15,000 to 20,000 clones. Source material: blood buffy coat. These receptors came from a woman between 18 and 69 years old with a cervical HPV16 infection that either progressed to CIN3+ or cleared (not recorded which).

In regard to this clone: Read data end 3 residues before the CDR3 end; the end is taken from the germline J gene. The chain links TRBV7-7 to TRBJ2-2; 9 bases line up with TRBD2. There are 11 residues in the CDR3. The V gene's germline CDR1 is SSHAT and CDR2 FNYEAQ (reference sequence). The CDR3 sequence: CATGGRAGLFF. The part of the CDR3 DNA that was read is TGTGCCACCGGCGGGAGGGCCGGG.

About this clone: The read terminates 3 residues before the CDR3 end, so the remaining end is supplied by the germline J gene. The genes are TRBV18 and TRBJ1-5; 8 positions agree with TRBD1. The CDR3 covers 16 residues. V lost 4 bases, J lost 6 bases, and 11 bases stayed unmatched. Germline CDR1 reads KGHSH; CDR2 reads LQKENI. The DNA read from the CDR3 is TGTGCCAGCTCACTCCGACAGGGGTATGATAGTCAGCCC. Its protein product is CASSLRQGYDSQP. The full CDR3 reads CASSLRQGYDSQPQHF.

Worth noting for this clone: The read gets to within 3 residues of the CDR3 end, and the germline J gene fills in the rest. V is TRBV20-1 and J is TRBJ1-6; TRBD1 aligns across 11 bases. Looked up from germline, CDR1 is DFQATT and CDR2 is SNEGSKA (reference sequence). The CDR3 covers 17 residues. V lost 0 bases, J lost 11 bases, and 12 bases stayed unmatched. CDR3 in amino acids: CSARDRTGGYSGTPLHF. The CDR3 DNA, read in part, is TGCAGTGCTAGAGATCGGACAGGGGGCTATTCGGGGACACCC.

Note on this clone: The read terminates 3 residues before the CDR3 end, so the remaining end is supplied by the germline J gene. J is TRBJ2-5 and V is TRBV12-3 or TRBV12-4, with TRBD2 identical over 13 bases. The CDR3 runs to 19 residues. V was clipped by 3 bases and J by 5 bases; unmatched bases: 15. The CDR3 bases that were read are TGTGCCAGCAGTTTGACTAGCGGGGGGCCTTCCCCGCAGATGGAGACC. Protein: CASSLTSGGPSPQMET. The CDR3 in its entirety is CASSLTSGGPSPQMETQYF.

A remark on this clone: The CDR3 end falls 3 residues outside the read, so it is completed with the germline J gene. V is TRBV5-6 and J is TRBJ1-5; tentative D call: TRBD1 (6 bases). Germline CDR1 reads SGHDT; CDR2 reads YYEEEE. V lost 4 bases and J lost 3, with 14 bases in between. This CDR3 has 15 amino acids. Here the CDR3 reads CASSPGWGPNQPQHF. The part of the CDR3 DNA that was read is TGTGCCAGCAGCCCCGGATGGGGGCCCAATCAGCCC.

Remarks on this clone: The read gets to within 3 residues of the CDR3 end, and the germline J gene fills in the rest. The chain has TRBV10-1 and TRBJ2-2; 9 bases align to TRBD1. The CDR3 contains 15 residues. V shed 6 bases and J 7 bases; nucleotides not matched to a gene: 9. Germline CDR1 WNHNN, CDR2 SYGVQD (reference sequence). CDR3 protein: CASRESGQGIGELFF. CDR3 bases read: TGCGCCAGCAGGGAATCGGGACAGGGAATCGGGGAG.

On this clone itself: The read gets to within 3 residues of the CDR3 end, and the germline J gene fills in the rest. The rearrangement uses TRBV12-3 or TRBV12-4 and TRBJ2-6; D unresolved. There are 15 residues in the CDR3. Trimming cost V 5 bases and J 0 bases, with 8 bases left between them. CDR3 region: CASSPGSSGANVLTF. CDR3 bases read: TGTGCCAGCAGTCCCGGGTCCTCTGGGGCCAACGTC.

With respect to this clone: The CDR3 end lies 3 residues beyond the end of the read and is filled in from the germline J gene. The gene calls are TRBV18 and TRBJ2-7, with 7 bases that match TRBD1. This CDR3 region has 12 residues. With 9 bases clipped from V and 3 bases from J, the junction kept 5 bases outside the gene matches. The germline V gene has CDR1 KGHSH and CDR2 LQKENI. The part of the CDR3 DNA that was read is TGTGCCAGTCAAGGGGGCGACTACGAG. This gives the protein CASQGGDYE. The whole CDR3 protein is CASQGGDYEQYF.

In the case of this clone: The CDR3 extends 3 residues past the end of the read, so its final part is completed from the germline J gene. The chain recombines TRBV7-2 with TRBJ1-5, with 9 bases fitting TRBD1. Germline V lookup: CDR1 SGHTA, CDR2 FQGNSA. The CDR3 runs 15 residues. Trimming removed 5 bases from V and 5 bases from J; junction bases left unmatched: 7. The DNA read from the CDR3 is TGTGCCAGCAGCCTGGGGACAGGGAGGTATCAGCCC. Its translation is CASSLGTGRYQP. The full CDR3 sequence reads CASSLGTGRYQPQHF.

According to its frequency, this clone is medium-sized. Sequencing ends 3 residues short of the CDR3 end; the germline J gene provides the rest. The V and J genes are TRBV6-2 or TRBV6-3 and TRBJ2-1; TRBD2 is a possible D gene (5 bases). V lost 6 bases, J lost 9 bases, and 21 bases lay in between. The CDR3 has 15 amino acids. Germline V gene lookup returns CDR1 MNHEY and CDR2 SVGEGT. This chain's CDR3 is CASSPETRALGEQFF. CDR3 DNA (partial): TGTGCCAGCAGCCCAGAAACTAGGGCCCTCGGTGAG.

As to this clone: The read stops 3 residues short of the end of the CDR3; the missing end is completed from the germline J gene. The gene calls are TRBV19 and TRBJ1-2; 9 bases line up with TRBD1. The CDR3 totals 15 residues. Losses at the gene ends were 4 bases for V and 2 bases for J; bases not matched to a gene: 5. Germline V gene data show CDR1 as LNHDA and CDR2 as SQIVND (reference sequence). The CDR3 loop is CASSKRTGANYGYTF. The CDR3 DNA, read in part, is TGTGCCAGTAGTAAAAGGACAGGGGCGAACTATGGC.

Concerning this clone itself: Read coverage stops 3 residues before the CDR3 terminus; the germline J gene supplies the remainder. The chain is built from TRBV5-1 and TRBJ1-1, with 7 bases fitting TRBD1. Germline V gene data show CDR1 as SGHRS and CDR2 as YFSETQ. The CDR3 length is 14 residues. Trimming took 5 bases from V and 1 from J; bases not matched to a gene: 5. The CDR3 reads CASSLTGSNTEAFF. The covered CDR3 bases are TGCGCCAGCAGTTTGACAGGGTCGAACACTGAA.

Note on this clone: The CDR3 goes on 3 residues after the read ends, and that part is filled in from the germline J gene. The J gene is TRBJ2-7, the V gene TRBV18; D is ambiguous. V lost 2 bases to trimming and J lost 1 base, with 12 bases between them. Germline CDR1 KGHSH, CDR2 LQKENI. The CDR3 has 15 residues. Incomplete CDR3 DNA: TGTGCCAGCTCACCAACTATCACGACTTCCTACGAG. It is translated as CASSPTITTSYE. The whole CDR3 protein reads CASSPTITTSYEQYF.

Remarks on this clone: The sequence runs out 3 residues before the end of the CDR3; the remainder is reconstructed from the germline J gene. The rearrangement joins TRBV18 to TRBJ2-2; possible D gene TRBD2, 6 bases. CDR1 KGHSH and CDR2 LQKENI come from the germline V gene. Between the trimmed V and J ends, which lost 6 bases and 6 bases, there was a span of 17 bases. CDR3 length equals 15 residues. The CDR3: CASSSRDSPAGELFF. The CDR3 DNA, read in part, is TGTGCCAGCTCTAGCCGGGACTCCCCCGCCGGGGAG.

The CDR3 reads CASSFITEAFF. The sequenced CDR3 bases are TGTGCCAGCAGCTTTATCACTGAA. J is TRBJ1-1 and V is TRBV7-2; D gene ambiguous. The read ends 3 residues before the CDR3 terminus; that terminus is restored from the germline J gene. V was trimmed by 3 bases and J by 4 bases, leaving 3 bases between them. This CDR3 region has 11 residues. Germline values: CDR1 SGHTA, CDR2 FQGNSA.

The CDR3 here is CSARDSSASRETQYF. The part of the CDR3 DNA that was read is TGCAGTGCTAGAGATTCTAGCGCGAGTAGAGAGACC. This chain links TRBV20-1 with TRBJ2-5; maybe TRBD2 (6 bases). The read halts 3 residues ahead of the CDR3 end, with the missing end drawn from the germline J gene. CDR1 is DFQATT and CDR2 is SNEGSKA in the germline V gene (reference sequence). With 0 bases removed from V and 4 bases from J, the gap between germline ends came to 15 bases. This CDR3 has 15 amino acids.

In regard to this clone: The CDR3 end is not reached by the read, which stops 3 residues before it; the germline J gene fills it in. The chain links TRBV5-1 to TRBJ2-5, with 7 bases fitting TRBD2. The CDR3 consists of 13 residues. CDR1 is SGHRS and CDR2 is YFSETQ in the germline V gene. After removal of 6 bases from V and 2 bases from J, the junction contained 4 bases not matched to a gene. The CDR3 spells CASTSGAQETQYF. The CDR3 DNA, read in part, is TGCGCCAGCACCAGCGGGGCACAAGAGACC. The full variable domain, with the rest looked up from reference TRBV5-1 and TRBJ2-5, is KAGVTQTPRYLIKTRGQQVTLSCSPISGHRSVSWYQQTPGQGLQFLFEYFSETQRNKGNFPGRFSGRQFSNSRSEMNVSTLELGDSALYLCASTSGAQETQYFGPGTRLLVL.

Details on this clone: The read ends 3 residues shy of where the CDR3 ends; the end is completed using the germline J gene. J is TRBJ1-1 and V is TRBV11-2, with D possibly TRBD1 on 6 matching bases. CDR3 length equals 15 residues. The germline V gene encodes CDR1 SGHAT and CDR2 FQNNGV. V lost 1 base to trimming and J lost 4 bases, with 13 bases between them. The part of the CDR3 DNA that was read is TGTGCCAGCAGCTTAGTGTCAGGGGCAAGCACTGAA. Protein sequence: CASSLVSGASTE. The CDR3 reads in full as CASSLVSGASTEAFF.

In regard to this clone: From the germline J gene comes the end of the CDR3, since the read stops 3 residues before it. V gene TRBV5-1 combines with J gene TRBJ1-4; TRBD1 matches at 9 bases. The CDR3 spans 15 residues. CDR1 and CDR2 (germline): SGHRS, YFSETQ. Trimming took 0 bases from V and 7 from J; bases not matched to a gene: 4. The DNA read from the CDR3 is TGCGCCAGCAGCTTGGATGGACAGGGGTTTGAAAAA. It is translated as CASSLDGQGFEK. Given in full, the CDR3 is CASSLDGQGFEKLFF.

Points on this clone: The read ends 3 residues early relative to the CDR3; the germline J gene fills the gap. The chain is built from TRBV18 and TRBJ1-6; 7 bases match TRBD1. Per germline, CDR1 KGHSH and CDR2 LQKENI. The CDR3 contains 15 residues. Germline trimming cut 3 bases from V and 9 bases from J; bases unmatched to any gene: 8. The chain's CDR3 is CASSPTGEVSSPLHF. Incomplete CDR3 DNA: TGTGCCAGCTCACCCACAGGGGAAGTAAGTTCACCC.

As for this clone: The read ends 3 residues shy of where the CDR3 ends; the end is completed using the germline J gene. The rearrangement links TRBV20-1 to TRBJ1-2, with TRBD1 matching 7 bases. Germline lookup yields CDR1 DFQATT and CDR2 SNEGSKA (reference sequence). CDR3 length: 12 amino acids. CDR3 DNA, as far as it was read: TGCAGTGCTAGAACCACAGGGGAAGGC. Residues: CSARTTGEG. The entire CDR3 protein is CSARTTGEGYTF.

About this clone: Read sequence stops 3 residues before the CDR3 end, and the germline J gene provides the missing end. V gene TRBV18 combines with J gene TRBJ2-3; perhaps TRBD2 as D (5 bases). The length of the CDR3 is 14 residues. Trimming left V 6 bases short and J 1 base short, with 11 bases between. The germline CDR1 and CDR2 sequences are KGHSH and LQKENI. This CDR3 is CASSYERGTDTQYF. CDR3 DNA, as far as it was read: TGTGCCAGCTCGTACGAGAGGGGCACAGATACG.

Remarks on this clone: The CDR3 extends 3 residues past the end of the read, so its final part is completed from the germline J gene. V and J are TRBV30 and TRBJ2-5; 7 nucleotides agree with TRBD2. Germline V gene data show CDR1 as GTSNPN and CDR2 as SVGIG (reference sequence). V lost 3 bases, J lost 5 bases, and 9 bases stayed unmatched. This CDR3 has 14 amino acids. The CDR3 region is CAWSDPTSSETQYF. Incomplete CDR3 DNA: TGTGCCTGGAGCGACCCGACTAGCAGCGAGACC.

Points on this clone: A junction end diverges from the germline sequence, so it may reflect a read error. The read ends 3 residues early relative to the CDR3; the germline J gene fills the gap. The chain uses TRBV20-1 and TRBJ1-4, with 7 bases matching TRBD1. CDR3 length equals 15 residues. Germline V CDR1 and CDR2: DFQATT, SNEGSKA (reference sequence). CDR3 sequence: CSARGSQGANEKLFF. The covered CDR3 bases are TGCAGTGCAAGAGGGAGCCAGGGGGCTAATGAAAAA.

As to this clone: The read finishes 3 residues shy of the CDR3 end, and the germline J gene is used to complete it. The chain couples TRBV30 to TRBJ1-2; tentative D call: TRBD1 (5 bases). This CDR3 has 13 residues. In germline, CDR1 is GTSNPN, CDR2 SVGIG (reference sequence). The chain's CDR3 is CAWSVPGTSGYTF. The sequenced part of the CDR3 DNA is TGTGCCTGGAGTGTACCCGGGACTTCGGGG.

Of note for this clone: The DNA ends 3 residues before the CDR3 does, and the rest of the CDR3 is filled in from the germline J gene. This chain joins TRBV5-6 and TRBJ2-7; D is possibly TRBD2 (6 bases). There are 15 residues in the CDR3. Germline V gene lookup returns CDR1 SGHDT and CDR2 YYEEEE. V lost 2 bases, J lost 0 bases, and 12 bases lay in between. CDR3 DNA, as far as it was read: TGTGCCAGCAGCTTTAAGGGGAGGAGCTCCTACGAG. As protein: CASSFKGRSSYE. The full CDR3 is CASSFKGRSSYEQYF.

On this clone itself: The CDR3 end is not reached by the read, which stops 3 residues before it; the germline J gene fills it in. The chain has TRBV7-9 and TRBJ1-4, with TRBD1 as a possible D gene (6 bases). This CDR3 has 14 residues. V was shortened by 7 bases and J by 6 bases, with 15 bases between the two germline ends. In germline, CDR1 is SEHNR, CDR2 FQNEAQ (reference sequence). The CDR3 sequence: CASMGSTGYEKLFF. The CDR3 bases that were read are TGTGCCAGCATGGGGAGCACAGGGTATGAAAAA.